Listed below are T cell receptor beta chains from one sample, sequenced in a study of CD8+ T cells in alopecia areata. Profiled with immunoSEQ multiplex PCR; TCRdb holds only in-frame clones, not every one. This table holds a few hundred thousand clones, 50% to 75% found once. Specimen: CD4+ T cells sorted from blood, collected at approximately week 51, from a patient treated with tofacitinib. These receptors came from a human donor with alopecia areata. Both conserved end residues are part of each CDR3. A D gene is named only where the DNA matches it firmly. Where a row states a size, it is once, few, many or the class of an expanded clone; other rows omit it.

V	D	size	J	CDR3	DNA
TRBV6-5	-	-	TRBJ2-2	CASSSPFNTGELFF	TGTGCCAGCAGTTCTCCTTTCAACACCGGGGAGCTGTTTTTT
TRBV11-2	TRBD1	-	TRBJ2-5	CASRIPGQGLKTQYF	TGTGCCAGCAGAATCCCGGGACAGGGGTTGAAGACCCAGTACTTC
TRBV29-1	-	-	TRBJ2-7	CSVVARATYEQYF	TGCAGCGTTGTTGCCCGGGCAACCTACGAGCAGTACTTC
TRBV25-1	-	-	TRBJ1-1	CASAVGGRGTEAFF	TGTGCCAGCGCCGTGGGCGGAAGGGGCACTGAAGCTTTCTTT
TRBV5-1	TRBD2	few	TRBJ2-5	CASSSGLAGAETQYF	TGCGCCAGCAGCTCGGGACTAGCGGGGGCAGAGACCCAGTACTTC
TRBV9	-	-	TRBJ2-2	CASSVSTGELFF	TGTGCCAGCAGCGTATCCACCGGGGAGCTGTTTTTT
TRBV14	-	many	TRBJ1-6	CASSQDLGVVNSPLHF	TGTGCCAGCAGCCAAGATCTCGGCGTCGTGAATTCACCCCTCCACTTT
TRBV7-2	-	-	TRBJ2-3	CASSLLAAGCGTQYF	TGTGCCAGCAGCTTACTGGCGGCAGGGTGTGGTACGCAGTATTTT
TRBV6-5	-	-	TRBJ1-6	CASQGKNTYNSPLHF	TGTGCCAGCCAAGGCAAGAACACCTATAATTCACCCCTCCACTTT
TRBV29-1	-	few	TRBJ1-2	CSVAHYGYTF	TGCAGCGTTGCACACTATGGCTACACCTTC
TRBV2	-	-	TRBJ2-7	CASNGKAEHHSYEQYF	TGTGCCAGCAACGGCAAGGCTGAACATCACTCCTACGAGCAGTACTTC
TRBV7-8	TRBD2	few	TRBJ2-7	CASSPWIVAGVKNYEQYF	TGTGCCAGCAGCCCTTGGATTGTAGCGGGGGTCAAGAACTACGAGCAGTACTTC
TRBV16	-	-	TRBJ2-7	CASSQPKDLLSYEQYF	TGTGCCAGCAGCCAACCCAAGGACCTCCTCTCCTACGAGCAGTACTTC
TRBV11-1	-	few	TRBJ1-1	CASSSEAGLNTEAFF	TGTGCCAGCAGCTCGGAGGCGGGATTGAACACTGAAGCTTTCTTT
TRBV7-2	TRBD1	-	TRBJ2-1	CASSASGTGPYNEQFF	TGTGCCAGCAGCGCTTCCGGGACAGGGCCCTACAATGAGCAGTTCTTC
TRBV2	-	few	TRBJ2-5	CASFSRGETQYF	TGTGCCAGTTTTTCCAGGGGAGAGACCCAGTACTTC
TRBV4-2	-	once	TRBJ1-2	CASSQAEELEYGYTF	TGTGCCAGCAGCCAAGCGGAGGAATTGGAATATGGCTACACCTTC
TRBV2	-	-	TRBJ2-1	CAIRGYNEQFF	TGTGCCATCCGGGGGTACAATGAGCAGTTCTTC
TRBV6-6	-	-	TRBJ2-1	CASRHDRITYNEQFF	TGTGCCAGCAGGCACGACAGGATTACCTACAATGAGCAGTTCTTC
TRBV5-1	TRBD1	-	TRBJ2-7	CASSPGPGGSSYEQYF	TGCGCCAGCAGCCCCGGACCAGGGGGCAGCTCCTACGAGCAGTACTTC
TRBV9	-	-	TRBJ2-3	CASSPPLARTSTDTQYF	TGTGCCAGCAGCCCTCCCCTGGCTAGAACTAGCACAGATACGCAGTATTTT
TRBV6-5	-	once	TRBJ1-3	CASTATDASSNTIYF	TGTGCCAGCACCGCCACAGACGCATCGAGTAACACCATATATTTT
TRBV7-9	-	-	TRBJ2-5	CASSRFNGVETQYF	TGTGCCAGCAGCCGATTTAACGGGGTCGAGACCCAGTACTTC
TRBV11-2	TRBD1	-	TRBJ2-1	CASSYRQGSEQFF	TGTGCCAGCAGCTACCGACAGGGAAGTGAGCAGTTCTTC
TRBV19	-	-	TRBJ1-5	CASSIDQGNQPQHF	TGTGCCAGTAGTATAGACCAGGGCAATCAGCCCCAGCATTTT
TRBV29-1	-	-	TRBJ2-5	CSAGHETQYF	TGCAGCGCGGGGCATGAGACCCAGTACTTC
TRBV7-2	-	-	TRBJ2-5	CASSPIGGGTQYF	TGTGCCAGCAGTCCAATAGGTGGCGGGACCCAGTACTTC
TRBV9	TRBD2	once	TRBJ2-1	CASSVVGGAYNEQFF	TGTGCCAGCAGCGTAGTTGGGGGGGCCTACAATGAGCAGTTCTTC
TRBV4-1	-	-	TRBJ2-3	CASSQVPGLGADTQYF	TGCGCCAGCAGCCAAGTACCAGGCCTGGGGGCAGATACGCAGTATTTT
TRBV7-2	-	-	TRBJ1-2	CASSLDSHSFYGYTF	TGTGCCAGCAGCTTAGACAGCCACAGCTTCTATGGCTACACCTTC
TRBV10-3	TRBD1	-	TRBJ1-5	CAISEDRGTGGNQPQHF	TGTGCCATCAGTGAGGACAGGGGGACCGGGGGCAATCAGCCCCAGCATTTT
TRBV27	-	-	TRBJ2-4	CASSPRGTKNIQYF	TGTGCCAGCAGCCCCCGAGGGACCAAAAACATTCAGTACTTC
TRBV29-1	-	-	TRBJ2-2	CSVDHSHTGELFF	TGCAGCGTTGACCACAGCCACACCGGGGAGCTGTTTTTT
TRBV2	-	-	TRBJ1-1	CASSEGPIEAFF	TGTGCCAGCAGTGAAGGGCCGATTGAAGCTTTCTTT
TRBV7-2	-	few	TRBJ2-3	CASSPRAGTDTQYF	TGTGCCAGCAGCCCCCGTGCGGGGACAGATACGCAGTATTTT
TRBV4-2	-	-	TRBJ1-2	CASSQGTTYGYTF	TGTGCCAGCAGCCAAGGGACAACCTATGGCTACACCTTC
TRBV5-4	-	-	TRBJ2-1	CASSLNGYEQFF	TGTGCCAGCAGCTTGAACGGCTATGAGCAGTTCTTC